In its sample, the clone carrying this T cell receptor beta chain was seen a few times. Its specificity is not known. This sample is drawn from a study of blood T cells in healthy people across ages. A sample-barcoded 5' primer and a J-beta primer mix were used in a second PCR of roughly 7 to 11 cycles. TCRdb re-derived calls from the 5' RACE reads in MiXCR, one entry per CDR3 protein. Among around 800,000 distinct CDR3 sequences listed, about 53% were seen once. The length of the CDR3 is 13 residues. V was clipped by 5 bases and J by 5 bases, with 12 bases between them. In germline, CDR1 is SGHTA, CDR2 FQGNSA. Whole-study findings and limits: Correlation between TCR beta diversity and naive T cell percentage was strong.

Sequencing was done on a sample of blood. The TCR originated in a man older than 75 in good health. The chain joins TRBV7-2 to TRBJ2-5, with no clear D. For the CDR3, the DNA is TGTGCCAGCAGCGGGCAATTAGGGGAGACCCAGTACTTC. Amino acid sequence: CASSGQLGETQYF.